This T cell receptor beta chain derives from a study of shared clonotypes between healthy human individuals. Findings and caveats of the study: Compared with clonotypes that all four donors shared, non-shared clonotypes had lower generation probabilities.

Here immunoSEQ multiplex PCR was the method, and the copy in TCRdb shows in-frame clones only, minus some. The table has 550,000 to 850,000 clones, approximately 74% seen once. This CDR3 is 19 amino acids long. The V end lost 3 bases, the J end lost 7 bases, and 28 bases lay between the germline ends. The germline V gene encodes CDR1 MNHEY and CDR2 SMNVEV (reference sequence). About this clone: Its antigen is still unknown.

The source material was memory CD4+ T cells sorted from blood. Stated subset: CD45RA-negative fraction. The clonotype was recovered from a woman between 25 and 40 years old in good health. This chain links TRBV27 with TRBJ2-1; TRBD2 might be the D (5 bases). The CDR3 is CASSLSGSLSPISVNEQFF. CDR3 coding DNA: TGTGCCAGCAGTTTGTCGGGGTCCCTTTCCCCTATTTCTGTGAATGAGCAGTTCTTC.